This TCR beta chain derives from a study of human T cells and chemical hapten exposure. About the study: Across its 20 to 25 weeks, the study gave patients weekly diphenylcyclopropenone doses to the scalp. Study-level results: Versus controls, significantly more large CDR3 similarity clusters arose from expanded TCRs.

This clonotype was picked up many times. The antigen is not known. Via MiXCR, TCRdb re-called the RACE reads, giving one row per CDR3 protein. The data contain about 35,000 distinct CDR3 sequences, 12% of them seen just once; the ten biggest clones take up roughly 2%. The ends were cut back, 4 bases at V and 4 bases at J, with 17 bases in the middle. The length of the CDR3 is 16 residues. Germline values: CDR1 LGHNA, CDR2 YSLEER. The time point denotes: pre-sensitization, week 0. Specified treatment: therapeutic diphenylcyclopropenone sensitization with weekly scalp DPC. Total RNA came from unfractionated whole blood.

The sequencing here drew on whole blood, taken in connection with sensitization to the hapten diphenylcyclopropenone (DPC). The rearrangement joins TRBV4-3 to TRBJ2-1; TRBD1 is a possible D gene (6 bases). This TCR was sampled from a woman in her thirties or forties with alopecia areata. Some clones in this sample may be carry-over from other donors' samples. The CDR3 DNA reads TGCGCCAGCAGCCGAGCGTGGGGGCCGGTGTACAATGAGCAGTTCTTC. Translated, it gives CASSRAWGPVYNEQFF.